Below, 9 T cell receptor beta chains from the same sample are listed, as sequenced in a study of naive and memory T cell subsets. The beta constant-region primer was an equimolar mix of two oligonucleotides covering TRBC1 and TRBC2. Nested alpha and beta constant-region primers with the SP2 primer drove four PCR rounds on ligated cDNA. Each CDR3 protein is one row after TCRdb ran MiXCR on the UMI-ligation and nested PCR reads. The sample carries about 120,000 distinct CDR3 sequences, approximately 37% recorded once. Sequencing input: central memory CD4+ T cells from blood. The receptor source for this set is a human donor in good health.

This sequence joins TRBV5-1 and TRBJ2-1; 10 bases are a match to TRBD2. The germline gives CDR1 SGHRS, CDR2 YFSETQ. The CDR3 contains 18 residues. The J segment lost 4 bases and the V segment lost 4 bases, leaving 14 bases of the junction unmatched. CDR3 in DNA: TGCGCCAGCAGCCCTGGACTAGCGGCCCTTTCGAGGTACAATGAGCAGTTCTTC. It specifies CASSPGLAALSRYNEQFF.

Ten or more counts support this clonotype. V gene TRBV3-1 combines with J gene TRBJ2-2, with 10 bases identical to TRBD2. This CDR3 region has 19 residues. Trimming cost V 1 base and J 0 bases; bases outside gene matches: 8. Germline V gene sequence: CDR1 LGHDT, CDR2 YNNKEL (reference sequence). CDR3 coding DNA: TGTGCCAGCAGCCAAGTTCTGGGACTAGCGACCGCGAACACCGGGGAGCTGTTTTTT. Translating it yields CASSQVLGLATANTGELFF.

The chain carries TRBV2 and TRBJ2-1, with 8 bases aligning to TRBD2. Germline CDR1 SNHLY, CDR2 FYNNEI. The V and J ends lost 7 bases and 6 bases, in that order; junction bases with no gene match: 2. The CDR3 length is 12 residues. The DNA for the CDR3 is TGTGCCAGCAAACTAGCGGCCAATGAGCAGTTCTTC. The encoded protein is CASKLAANEQFF.

This clonotype was seen a few times. The rearrangement uses TRBV28 and TRBJ2-1; no clear D gene. Germline assignment: CDR1 MDHEN and CDR2 SYDVKM. This CDR3 comprises 16 residues. V dropped 1 base and J dropped 8 bases, with 18 bases sitting between them. The CDR3 loop is CASSLFPGGPRHEQFF. The CDR3, as DNA: TGTGCCAGCAGTTTATTTCCAGGCGGACCTCGTCATGAGCAGTTCTTC.

In its sample, this clonotype was seen a few times. The chain combines TRBV29-1 with TRBJ1-2, with 9 bases matching TRBD1. The CDR3 is made up of 16 amino acids. V gave up 6 bases and J gave up 0 bases; unmatched junction bases: 11. Germline loops: CDR1 SQVTM, CDR2 ANQGSEA. Here the CDR3 DNA reads TGCAGCGTACAAGGGGGACAGGGAGCTTCTAACTATGGCTACACCTTC. The encoded protein is CSVQGGQGASNYGYTF.

The rearrangement uses TRBV12-3 or TRBV12-4 and TRBJ2-1; 10 positions agree with TRBD2. V lost 5 bases, J lost 4 bases, and 23 bases stayed unmatched. This CDR3 contains 21 residues. CDR3 DNA sequence: TGTGCCAGCAGTCCAAGGGGACCCGGGACTAGCGTGAATAGGGCTTACAATGAGCAGTTCTTC. This codes for CASSPRGPGTSVNRAYNEQFF.

The chain employs TRBV7-2 and TRBJ2-1, with a tentative D call TRBD2 (6 bases). CDR1 and CDR2 (germline): SGHTA, FQGNSA. V gave up 5 bases and J gave up 9 bases, with 20 bases separating them. This CDR3 region has 15 residues. CDR3 sequence (DNA): TGTGCCAGCAGCCCCAATTGGAGGAGGGTGGGTGAGCAGTTCTTC. Amino acids: CASSPNWRRVGEQFF.

The chain joins TRBV6-1 to TRBJ2-7; D unclear. V lost 6 bases to trimming and J lost 7 bases, with 13 bases between them. Germline loops: CDR1 MNHNS, CDR2 SASEGT. The CDR3 spans 12 residues. Here the CDR3 DNA reads TGTGCCAGCAGCCACCTCCAAGGGGAGCAGTACTTC. Protein sequence: CASSHLQGEQYF.

The chain couples TRBV20-1 to TRBJ2-7; D possibly corresponds to TRBD2 (6 bases). Trimming took off 6 bases at V and 4 bases at J, with 16 bases between the two ends. Germline-derived CDR1 and CDR2 are DFQATT and SNEGSKA (reference sequence). This CDR3 region has 13 residues. CDR3 in amino acids: CSAPGTLPYEQYF. CDR3 nucleotides: TGCAGTGCCCCCGGGACTCTGCCTTACGAGCAGTACTTC.